The 3 T cell receptor beta chains below all came from one sample that was sequenced in a study of regulatory T cells in long-lasting Graves disease. The TCR beta library used iRepertoire HTBI primers with Arm-PCR amplification of CDR3. In TCRdb, the multiplex PCR reads were re-called with MiXCR into one record per CDR3 protein. The table shows a few hundred thousand distinct CDR3 sequences, with 15% to 20% occurring only once. Time point here: newly diagnosed GD, antithyroid drugs for less than 3 months. Generation of the TCR library employed RNA extracted from PBMCs. This sample also belongs to another study, concerning T cells in Graves' hyperthyroidism and ophthalmopathy.

This material consisted of peripheral blood mononuclear cells (PBMCs), taken at new diagnosis, from a patient treated with antithyroid drugs. Receptors originate from a woman aged 18 to 35 with Graves disease.

There are many counts of this clonotype. The CDR3 sequence: CASSFSGLYNEQFF. The CDR3, as DNA: TGTGCCAGCAGCTTCTCGGGACTCTACAATGAGCAGTTCTTC. The J gene is TRBJ2-1, the V gene TRBV11-2, with D maybe TRBD2 (6 bases). The CDR3 covers 14 residues. From germline, CDR1 is SGHAT and CDR2 FQNNGV. V lost 3 bases and J 3 bases, leaving 9 bases between the germline ends.

This clonotype was seen ten or more times. J is TRBJ1-2 and V is TRBV29-1; possibly TRBD1 for D (6 bases). Trimming took 1 base from V and 5 from J, leaving 11 bases between them. This CDR3 contains 13 residues. CDR1 is SQVTM, CDR2 ANQGSEA, per germline. As DNA, the CDR3 is TGCAGCGTTGAAGGGGACAACGGATATGGCTACACCTTC. Translation gives CSVEGDNGYGYTF.

The V gene is TRBV6-1, the J gene TRBJ2-1; 13 bases match TRBD2. The CDR3 has 15 residues. The trim removed 7 bases at V and 3 bases at J, leaving 3 bases unmatched. The germline V gene encodes CDR1 MNHNS and CDR2 SASEGT. DNA for the CDR3: TGTGCCAGCACCGGACTAGCGGGGGACTACAATGAGCAGTTCTTC. Amino acid sequence: CASTGLAGDYNEQFF.